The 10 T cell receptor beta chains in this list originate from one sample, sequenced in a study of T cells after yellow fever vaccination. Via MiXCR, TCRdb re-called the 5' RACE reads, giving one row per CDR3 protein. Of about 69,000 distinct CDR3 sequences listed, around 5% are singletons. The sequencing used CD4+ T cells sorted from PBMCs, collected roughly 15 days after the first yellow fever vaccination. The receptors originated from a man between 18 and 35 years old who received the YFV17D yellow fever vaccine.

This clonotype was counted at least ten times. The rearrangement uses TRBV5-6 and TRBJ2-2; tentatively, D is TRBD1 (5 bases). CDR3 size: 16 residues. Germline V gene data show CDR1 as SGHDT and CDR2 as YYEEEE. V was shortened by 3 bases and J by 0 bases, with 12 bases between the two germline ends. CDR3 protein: CASSSYRLANTGELFF. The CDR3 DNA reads TGTGCCAGCAGCTCCTACAGGCTCGCGAACACCGGGGAGCTGTTTTTT.

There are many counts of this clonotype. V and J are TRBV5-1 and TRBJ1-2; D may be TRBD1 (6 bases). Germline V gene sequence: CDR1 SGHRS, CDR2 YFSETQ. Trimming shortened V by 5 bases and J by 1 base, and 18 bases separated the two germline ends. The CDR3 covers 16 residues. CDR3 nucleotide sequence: TGCGCCAGCAGACAAGTGACCGGGACACTTAACTATGGCTACACCTTC. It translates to CASRQVTGTLNYGYTF.

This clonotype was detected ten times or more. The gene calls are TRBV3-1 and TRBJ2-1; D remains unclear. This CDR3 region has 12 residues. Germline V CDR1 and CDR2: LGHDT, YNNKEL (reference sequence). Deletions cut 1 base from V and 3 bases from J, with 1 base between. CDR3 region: CASSQGYNEQFF. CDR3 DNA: TGTGCCAGCAGCCAAGGCTACAATGAGCAGTTCTTC.

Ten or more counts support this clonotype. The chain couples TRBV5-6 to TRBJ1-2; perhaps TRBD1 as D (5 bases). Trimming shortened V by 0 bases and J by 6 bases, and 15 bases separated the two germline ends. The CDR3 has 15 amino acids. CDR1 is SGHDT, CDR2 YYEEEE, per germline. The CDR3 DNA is TGTGCCAGCAGCTTGGCCCGGGGCGCCTTGGATGGCTACACCTTC. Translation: CASSLARGALDGYTF.

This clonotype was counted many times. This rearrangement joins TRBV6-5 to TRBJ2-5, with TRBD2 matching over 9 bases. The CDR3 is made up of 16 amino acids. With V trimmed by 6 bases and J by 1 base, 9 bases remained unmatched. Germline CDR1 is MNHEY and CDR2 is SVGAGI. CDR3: CASSRLAGEIQETQYF. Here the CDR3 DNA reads TGTGCCAGCAGCCGATTAGCGGGAGAAATCCAAGAGACCCAGTACTTC.

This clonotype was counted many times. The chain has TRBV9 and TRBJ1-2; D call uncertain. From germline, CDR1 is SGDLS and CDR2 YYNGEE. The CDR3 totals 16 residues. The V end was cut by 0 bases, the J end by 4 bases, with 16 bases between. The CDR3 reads CASSVGLDTDSYGYTF. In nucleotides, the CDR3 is TGTGCCAGCAGCGTAGGGTTAGACACCGACTCCTATGGCTACACCTTC.

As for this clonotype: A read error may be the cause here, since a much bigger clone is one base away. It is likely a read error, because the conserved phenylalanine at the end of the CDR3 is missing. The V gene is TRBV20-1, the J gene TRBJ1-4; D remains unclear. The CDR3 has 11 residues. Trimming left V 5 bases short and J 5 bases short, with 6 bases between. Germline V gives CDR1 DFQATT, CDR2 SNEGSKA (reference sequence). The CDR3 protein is CSAPDNEKLFS. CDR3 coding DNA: TGCAGTGCTCCAGACAATGAAAAACTGTTTTCT.

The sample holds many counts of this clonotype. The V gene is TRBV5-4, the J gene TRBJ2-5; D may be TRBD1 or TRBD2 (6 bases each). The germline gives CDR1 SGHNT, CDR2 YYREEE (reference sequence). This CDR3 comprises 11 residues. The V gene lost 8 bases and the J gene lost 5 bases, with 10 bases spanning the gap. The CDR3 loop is CASKGGETQYF. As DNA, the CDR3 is TGTGCCAGTAAAGGGGGGGAGACCCAGTACTTC.

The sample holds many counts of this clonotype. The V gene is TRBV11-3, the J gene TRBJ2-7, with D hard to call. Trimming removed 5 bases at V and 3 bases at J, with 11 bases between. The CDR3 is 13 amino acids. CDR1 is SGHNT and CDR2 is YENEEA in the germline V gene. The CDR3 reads CASSLARHYEQYF. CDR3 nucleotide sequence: TGTGCCAGCAGCCTCGCCCGGCACTACGAGCAGTACTTC. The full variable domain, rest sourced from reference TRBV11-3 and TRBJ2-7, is EAGVVQSPRYKIIEKKQPVAFWCNPISGHNTLYWYLQNLGQGPELLIRYENEEAVDDSQLPKDRFSAERLKGVDSTLKIQPAELGDSAVYLCASSLARHYEQYFGPGTRLTVT.

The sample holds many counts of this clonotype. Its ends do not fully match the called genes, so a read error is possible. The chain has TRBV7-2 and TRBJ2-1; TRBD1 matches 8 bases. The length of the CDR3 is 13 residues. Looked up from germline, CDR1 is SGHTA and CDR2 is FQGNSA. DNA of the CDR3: TGTGCCAGCAGCTTGGACAGGGCCAAACCATTGCTCTTC. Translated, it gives CASSLDRAKPLLF.